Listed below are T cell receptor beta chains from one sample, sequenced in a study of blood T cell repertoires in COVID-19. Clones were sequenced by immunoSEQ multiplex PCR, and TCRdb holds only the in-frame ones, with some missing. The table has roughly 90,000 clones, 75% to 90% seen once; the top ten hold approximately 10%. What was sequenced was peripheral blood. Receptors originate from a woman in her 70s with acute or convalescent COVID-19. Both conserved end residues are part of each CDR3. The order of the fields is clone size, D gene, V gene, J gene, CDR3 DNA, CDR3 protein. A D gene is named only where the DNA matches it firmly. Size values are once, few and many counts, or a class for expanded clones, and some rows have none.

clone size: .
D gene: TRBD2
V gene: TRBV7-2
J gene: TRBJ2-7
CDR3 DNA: TGTGCCAGCAGCCGTAGCGGGGGAGGCGCCTACGAGCAGTACTTC
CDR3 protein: CASSRSGGGAYEQYF

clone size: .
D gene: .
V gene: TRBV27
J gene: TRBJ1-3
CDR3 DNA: TGTGCCAGCATGGGCAGGGCTAAAGGGGGTGGAAACACCATATATTTT
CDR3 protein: CASMGRAKGGGNTIYF

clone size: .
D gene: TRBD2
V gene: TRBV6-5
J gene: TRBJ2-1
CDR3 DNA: TGTGCCAGCAGTTACTCTTATAGCGGGTCAAATGAGCAGTTCTTC
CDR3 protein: CASSYSYSGSNEQFF

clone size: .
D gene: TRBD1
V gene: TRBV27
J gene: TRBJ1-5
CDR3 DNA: TGTGCCAGCAGTTTATCCGGGACAGGGGGCCGTGGCAATCAGCCCCAGCATTTT
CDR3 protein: CASSLSGTGGRGNQPQHF

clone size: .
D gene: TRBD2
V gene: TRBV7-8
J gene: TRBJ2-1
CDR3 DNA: TGTGCCAGCAGCTTAAACGGGAGGATGAACTACAATGAGCAGTTCTTC
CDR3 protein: CASSLNGRMNYNEQFF

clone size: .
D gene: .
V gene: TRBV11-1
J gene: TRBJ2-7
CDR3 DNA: TGTGCCAGCAGCTTAGGTGGGGGGTCCTACGAGCAGTACTTC
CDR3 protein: CASSLGGGSYEQYF

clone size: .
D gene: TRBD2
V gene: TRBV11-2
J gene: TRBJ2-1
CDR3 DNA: TGTGCCAGCAGCTCTAGACTAGCTGGGGAATTAGGCAATGAGCAGTTCTTC
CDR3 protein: CASSSRLAGELGNEQFF

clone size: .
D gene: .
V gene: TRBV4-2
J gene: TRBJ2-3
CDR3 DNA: TGTGCCAGCAGCCAAGATGTACAGGGTGGGACAGATACGCAGTATTTT
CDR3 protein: CASSQDVQGGTDTQYF

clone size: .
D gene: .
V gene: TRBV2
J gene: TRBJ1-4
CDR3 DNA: TGTGCCAGCAAAAATAACGGGGGAACTAATGAAAAACTGTTTTTT
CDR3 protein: CASKNNGGTNEKLFF

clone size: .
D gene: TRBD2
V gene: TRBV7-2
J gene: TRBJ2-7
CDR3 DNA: TGTGCCAGCAGTTTAGCGGGGGCCACCTACGAGCAGTACTTC
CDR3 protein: CASSLAGATYEQYF

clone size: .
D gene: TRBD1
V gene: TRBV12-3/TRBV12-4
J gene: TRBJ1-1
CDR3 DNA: TGTGCCAGCAGACACACAGGGGACACTGAAGCTTTCTTT
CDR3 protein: CASRHTGDTEAFF

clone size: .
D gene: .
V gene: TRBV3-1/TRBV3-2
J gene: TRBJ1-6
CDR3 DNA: TGTGCCAGCAGCCAAGATCTTAGTTCACCCCTCCACTTT
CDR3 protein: CASSQDLSSPLHF

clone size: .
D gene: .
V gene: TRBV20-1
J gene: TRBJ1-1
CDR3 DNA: TGCAGTGCGCCCTCCGGCACTGAAGCTTTCTTT
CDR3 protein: CSAPSGTEAFF

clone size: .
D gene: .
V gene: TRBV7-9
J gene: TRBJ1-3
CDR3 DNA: TGTGCCAGCAGCCCAGGGGAGTACTCTGGAAACACCATATATTTT
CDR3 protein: CASSPGEYSGNTIYF

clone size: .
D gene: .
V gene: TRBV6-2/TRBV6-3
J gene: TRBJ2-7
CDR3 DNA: TGTGCCAGCAGTTACTCGCGGGTGGCCTACGAGCAGTACTTC
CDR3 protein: CASSYSRVAYEQYF

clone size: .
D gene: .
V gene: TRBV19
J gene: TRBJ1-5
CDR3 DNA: TGTGCCAGTAGTATGTACCACAGCCCAGACAATCAGCCCCAGCATTTT
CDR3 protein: CASSMYHSPDNQPQHF

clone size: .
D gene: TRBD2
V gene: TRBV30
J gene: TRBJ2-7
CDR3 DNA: TGTGCCTGGAGTGCGGGACTATACGAGCAGTACTTC
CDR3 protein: CAWSAGLYEQYF

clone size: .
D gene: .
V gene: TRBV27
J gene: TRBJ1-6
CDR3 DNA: TGTGCCAGCAGAGGAAGCGGCTCCTATAATTCACCCCTCCACTTT
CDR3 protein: CASRGSGSYNSPLHF

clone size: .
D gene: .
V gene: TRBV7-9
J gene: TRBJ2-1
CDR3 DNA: TGTGCCAGCAGCTTAGTAGGGGCGCACGATGAGCAGTTCTTC
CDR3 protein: CASSLVGAHDEQFF

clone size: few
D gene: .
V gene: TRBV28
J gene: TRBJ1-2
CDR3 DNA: TGTGCCAGCAGTAGAGGCTATGGCTACACCTTC
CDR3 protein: CASSRGYGYTF

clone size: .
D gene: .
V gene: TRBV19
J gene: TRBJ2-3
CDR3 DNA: TGTGCCAGTAGCGTACTCCCCAGGGGGGCCAATACGCAGTATTTT
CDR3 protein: CASSVLPRGANTQYF

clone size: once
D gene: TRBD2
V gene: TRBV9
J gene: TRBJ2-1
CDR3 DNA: TGTGCCAGCAGCGTAGGAGACGGGAGGTGGAATGAGCAGTTCTTC
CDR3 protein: CASSVGDGRWNEQFF

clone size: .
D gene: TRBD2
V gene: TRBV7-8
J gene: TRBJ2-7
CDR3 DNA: TGTGCCAGCAGCTTACCGGGGGGAGGTTATCACGAGCAGTACTTC
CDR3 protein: CASSLPGGGYHEQYF

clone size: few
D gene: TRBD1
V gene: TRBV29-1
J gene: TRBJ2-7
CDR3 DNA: TGCAGCGCAGACGATGGGACAGACGAGCAGTACTTC
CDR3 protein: CSADDGTDEQYF

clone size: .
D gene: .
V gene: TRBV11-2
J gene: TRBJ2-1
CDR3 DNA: TGTGCCAGCAGCCCACTGGATTGGACTAAGATGGACAATGAGCAGTTCTTC
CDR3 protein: CASSPLDWTKMDNEQFF

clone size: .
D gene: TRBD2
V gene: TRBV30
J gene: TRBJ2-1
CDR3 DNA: TGTGCCTGGAGTGTACAACGGGAGGGGCAGTTCTTC
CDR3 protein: CAWSVQREGQFF

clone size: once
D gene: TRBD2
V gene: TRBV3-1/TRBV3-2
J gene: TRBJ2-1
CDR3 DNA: TGTGCCAGCAGCCCTTCCGGACTAGCGGGAGGGCCCAGCTCCTACAATGAGCAGTTCTTC
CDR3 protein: CASSPSGLAGGPSSYNEQFF

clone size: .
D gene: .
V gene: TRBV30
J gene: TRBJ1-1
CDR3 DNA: TGTGCCTGGAGCGACATCAACACTGAAGCTTTCTTT
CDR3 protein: CAWSDINTEAFF